These T cell receptor beta chains were read from a single sample in a study of blood T cell repertoires in COVID-19. The data were produced by immunoSEQ multiplex PCR, yet TCRdb's version contains in-frame clones alone and is incomplete. This sample carries over 200,000 clones, approximately 90% of them seen once, and the ten largest clones take about 2.5%. The sequencing sample was made of peripheral blood. The receptors were sampled from a man younger than 40 with COVID-19, enrolled during active disease. CDR3s include the opening cysteine and the closing phenylalanine or tryptophan. A D gene is named only where the DNA matches it firmly. Some rows mark clone size as missing; the rest say once, few, many or name a class of expanded clone.

j_call,cdr3_length,d_call,clone_size,v_call,cdr3_aa,cdr3_nt
TRBJ2-7,16,.,.,TRBV15,CATSLRRSLGSYEQYF,TGTGCCACCAGCCTAAGACGGAGTCTAGGATCCTACGAGCAGTACTTC
TRBJ2-5,16,TRBD2,.,TRBV11-1,CASSLGLAGLQETQYF,TGTGCCAGCAGCTTAGGACTAGCGGGCCTCCAAGAGACCCAGTACTTC
TRBJ1-6,16,.,.,TRBV27,CASSLGASSYNSPLHF,TGTGCCAGCAGTTTGGGGGCAAGCTCCTATAATTCACCCCTCCACTTT
TRBJ1-1,17,.,.,TRBV4-3,CASSQDTLIRRGTEAFF,TGCGCCAGCAGCCAAGACACCCTCATCCGGAGGGGCACTGAAGCTTTCTTT
TRBJ1-2,13,.,.,TRBV27,CASSLGQFYGYTF,TGTGCCAGCAGTTTAGGGCAGTTCTATGGCTACACCTTC
TRBJ2-1,13,TRBD1,.,TRBV7-3,CASSGTAYNEQFF,TGTGCCAGCAGCGGGACAGCCTACAATGAGCAGTTCTTC
TRBJ2-1,17,TRBD2,.,TRBV9,CASSVAGAGGLYNEQFF,TGTGCCAGCAGCGTAGCAGGAGCGGGAGGCCTATACAATGAGCAGTTCTTC
TRBJ2-7,18,TRBD2,.,TRBV5-1,CASSLVAGGSAGLYEQYF,TGCGCCAGCAGCTTGGTGGCGGGGGGAAGCGCGGGCCTCTACGAGCAGTACTTC
TRBJ2-2,15,TRBD1,.,TRBV7-9,CASVDRVWGTGELFF,TGTGCCAGCGTAGACAGGGTGTGGGGCACCGGGGAGCTGTTTTTT
TRBJ1-2,13,.,.,TRBV18,CASSPLRGEGYTF,TGTGCCAGCTCACCACTCAGGGGTGAAGGCTACACCTTC
TRBJ1-6,15,TRBD1,.,TRBV7-9,CASSALGGAESPLHF,TGTGCCAGCAGCGCCCTAGGGGGCGCTGAGTCACCCCTCCACTTT
TRBJ2-1,16,TRBD1,.,TRBV7-8,CASSATGLGSYNEQFF,TGTGCCAGCAGCGCGACAGGGCTTGGCTCCTACAATGAGCAGTTCTTC
TRBJ1-2,15,TRBD1,once,TRBV11-1,CASSLRQGKDYGYTF,TGTGCCAGCAGCTTAAGACAGGGCAAAGACTATGGCTACACCTTC
TRBJ2-2,18,TRBD2,.,TRBV19,CASSLPGLAGGPAGELFF,TGTGCCAGTAGTCTCCCGGGACTAGCGGGAGGGCCGGCCGGGGAGCTGTTTTTT
TRBJ1-1,15,TRBD1,.,TRBV7-8,CASSVDRGLNTEAFF,TGTGCCAGCAGCGTCGACAGGGGCCTGAACACTGAAGCTTTCTTT
TRBJ2-2,18,TRBD2,.,TRBV27,CASSENRLAGPNTGELFF,TGTGCCAGCAGCGAAAACAGACTAGCGGGACCGAACACCGGGGAGCTGTTTTTT
TRBJ1-5,12,.,.,TRBV24-1,CATSDMNQPQHF,TGTGCCACCAGTGACATGAATCAGCCCCAGCATTTT
TRBJ1-2,17,TRBD1,.,TRBV15,CATSGTGGVGAYSGYTF,TGTGCCACCAGCGGGACAGGGGGCGTAGGGGCCTACAGCGGCTACACCTTC
TRBJ1-1,13,.,.,TRBV27,CASSFNQGGEAFF,TGTGCCAGCAGTTTTAATCAGGGAGGTGAAGCTTTCTTT
TRBJ2-1,13,.,once,TRBV3-1/TRBV3-2,CASGTDRRWEQFF,TGTGCCAGCGGGACTGACCGCCGATGGGAGCAGTTCTTC
TRBJ1-1,10,.,.,TRBV11-2,CASITSAAFF,TGTGCCAGCATCACGAGCGCAGCTTTCTTT
TRBJ2-7,14,.,.,TRBV9,CASSVAGSENEQYF,TGTGCCAGCAGCGTAGCCGGGAGTGAAAACGAGCAGTACTTC
TRBJ2-7,15,TRBD2,.,TRBV19,CASSTAGTSGYEQYF,TGTGCCAGTAGTACCGCCGGGACTAGCGGATACGAGCAGTACTTC
TRBJ2-1,15,TRBD2,.,TRBV4-3,CASSQPGSGYNEQFF,TGCGCCAGCAGTCAACCCGGTAGCGGGTACAATGAGCAGTTCTTC
TRBJ1-1,14,TRBD1,.,TRBV15,CATSSRDRGAEAFF,TGTGCCACCAGCAGCCGGGACAGGGGGGCTGAAGCTTTCTTT
TRBJ2-1,14,TRBD2,once,TRBV5-1,CASSLTAGANEQFF,TGCGCCAGCAGCTTGACAGCGGGGGCCAATGAGCAGTTCTTC
TRBJ1-2,12,.,.,TRBV10-3,CAISPRDYGYTF,TGTGCCATCAGTCCCAGGGACTATGGCTACACCTTC
TRBJ2-7,14,.,.,TRBV6-5,CASKSQQLSYEQYF,TGTGCCAGCAAGAGTCAACAGCTCTCCTACGAGCAGTACTTC
TRBJ2-1,18,TRBD2,.,TRBV6-1,CASSEFPSGTSAYNEQFF,TGTGCCAGCAGTGAATTCCCCAGCGGGACTAGCGCATACAATGAGCAGTTCTTC
TRBJ1-2,15,.,.,TRBV27,CASSPLDRRGYGYTF,TGTGCCAGCAGTCCGTTAGACCGCCGGGGGTATGGCTACACCTTC
TRBJ2-6,19,.,.,TRBV10-1,CASSEFGIEPLPGANVLTF,TGCGCCAGCAGTGAGTTCGGGATAGAGCCGCTTCCTGGGGCCAACGTCCTGACTTTC
TRBJ2-1,14,TRBD2,.,TRBV27,CASSLIAGSREQFF,TGTGCCAGCAGTTTAATAGCGGGGAGCAGGGAGCAGTTCTTC
TRBJ2-2,18,TRBD1,few,TRBV10-3,CAISEPNKPGGRTGELFF,TGTGCCATCAGTGAGCCAAATAAACCAGGGGGAAGGACCGGGGAGCTGTTTTTT
TRBJ2-7,14,TRBD1,.,TRBV24-1,CATSDGTGKDEQYF,TGTGCCACCAGTGATGGGACAGGAAAGGATGAGCAGTACTTC
TRBJ1-1,15,TRBD1,.,TRBV4-3,CASSQDRTGAYEAFF,TGCGCCAGCAGCCAAGATAGGACAGGGGCTTATGAAGCTTTCTTT
TRBJ1-5,17,.,.,TRBV2,CASKGGQLPSSNQPQHF,TGTGCCAGCAAAGGCGGGCAACTTCCAAGCAGCAATCAGCCCCAGCATTTT
TRBJ2-2,17,.,.,TRBV18,CASSPLSAGLNTGELFF,TGTGCCAGCTCACCACTATCGGCAGGGCTGAACACCGGGGAGCTGTTTTTT
TRBJ1-4,13,.,.,TRBV6-5,CASGTPFLEKLFF,TGTGCCAGCGGGACACCATTTCTTGAAAAACTGTTTTTT
TRBJ1-4,15,TRBD1,.,TRBV5-1,CASSFSGGGREKLFF,TGCGCCAGCAGCTTTTCAGGGGGCGGCAGGGAAAAACTGTTTTTT
TRBJ1-6,14,.,.,TRBV27,CASSSAGGVSPLHF,TGTGCCAGCAGTTCCGCGGGGGGGGTATCACCCCTCCACTTT
TRBJ1-1,18,TRBD1,.,TRBV3-1/TRBV3-2,CASSHFGQAPGPCTEAFF,TGTGCCAGCAGCCATTTTGGACAGGCCCCTGGCCCCTGTACTGAAGCTTTCTTT
TRBJ2-1,14,.,.,TRBV13,CASTLRTFYNEQFF,TGTGCCAGCACCCTACGGACTTTTTACAATGAGCAGTTCTTC
TRBJ1-1,16,.,.,TRBV9,CASSVGGESRVTEAFF,TGTGCCAGCAGCGTGGGAGGGGAGAGTCGGGTCACTGAAGCTTTCTTT
TRBJ2-2,15,.,.,TRBV19,CASSISGANTGELFF,TGTGCCAGTAGTATTAGCGGAGCTAACACCGGGGAGCTGTTTTTT
TRBJ1-1,15,.,few,TRBV6-5,CASNLGASWGTEAFF,TGTGCCAGCAATCTGGGGGCAAGTTGGGGTACTGAAGCTTTCTTT
TRBJ2-1,17,TRBD2,.,TRBV5-1,CASSAGLAGGPDNEQFF,TGCGCCAGCAGCGCGGGACTAGCGGGAGGCCCCGACAATGAGCAGTTCTTC
TRBJ2-3,15,TRBD2,.,TRBV6-1,CASSEPGGGADTQYF,TGTGCCAGCAGTGAACCGGGAGGGGGGGCAGATACGCAGTATTTT
TRBJ2-1,16,TRBD1,.,TRBV9,CASSPFDRVVYNEQFF,TGTGCCAGCAGCCCGTTCGACAGGGTGGTCTACAATGAGCAGTTCTTC
TRBJ2-1,17,TRBD2,.,TRBV7-2,CASSPDSGISSYNEQFF,TGTGCCAGCAGCCCCGATAGCGGGATCAGCTCCTACAATGAGCAGTTCTTC
TRBJ1-3,15,.,.,TRBV4-1,CASSQVVSSGNTIYF,TGCGCCAGCAGCCAAGTGGTCAGCTCTGGAAACACCATATATTTT